This TCR beta chain was identified in a study of tumor-infiltrating lymphocytes in primary liver carcinoma. Study overall: Staging of the tumors gave T1-T3 N0M0, with widths of roughly 4.2 to 11 cm. Regarding the study as a whole: Only around 7.5-25% of top clones occurred in all five tumor regions.

In germline, CDR1 is SEHNR, CDR2 FQNEAQ (reference sequence). The V end lost 5 bases, the J end lost 1 base, and 14 bases lay between the germline ends. CDR3 length: 15 residues. Investigators took RNA and DNA out together from roughly 21-30 mg of unsorted bulk tissue. Chronic HBV infection was present in the patients, who were treatment-naive. TCR beta cDNA was prepared out of around 460 ng total RNA by means of a constant-region primer. Three nested multiplex PCR rounds, a slightly modified ARM-PCR method, built the TCR beta libraries. Investigators reported that the first two PCR rounds, at about 9 cycles each, used TRBV1-TRBV30 forward primers with a C-beta reverse primer. TCRdb ran MiXCR on the multiplex PCR reads and lists one entry per CDR3 protein. The repertoire includes approximately 47,000 distinct CDR3 sequences, 70% to 80% of them detected once, and roughly a quarter sits in the top ten.

In regard to this clonotype: No antigen is known for it. Since no conserved phenylalanine or tryptophan closes the CDR3, a read error is the likely cause.

The sequencing input was liver tumor tissue from sampling region 3. The subset denotes: tumor region T3, left-lateral pole. This clonotype was obtained from a man aged 40-49 years with primary liver carcinoma and hepatitis B virus infection. The rearrangement links TRBV7-9 to TRBJ1-1; D not certain. The chain's CDR3 is CASSPLHGWNTEAFL. For the CDR3, the DNA is TGTGCCAGCAGCCCCCTACATGGCTGGAACACTGAAGCTTTCTTG.